The source of this T cell receptor beta chain is a study of T cells in Graves' hyperthyroidism and ophthalmopathy. Study-wide findings and caveats: In blood, most of the thyroid clonotypes expanded above 0.001 were also present. By a 13 V-J model, ophthalmopathy was set apart from stable hyperthyroidism. For ophthalmopathy, model prediction preceded onset by a median roughly 5.9 months.

TCR beta CDR3 regions were amplified from RNA transcripts. Using the HTBI primer set, a first-round RT-PCR was run on the TCR CDR3. TCRdb reprocessed the multiplex PCR reads via MiXCR and lists one record per CDR3 protein. Altogether 500,000 to 600,000 distinct CDR3 sequences are present, about 43% being singletons, with the ten largest covering 15% to 20%. Uncontrolled infection, other autoimmune disease, pregnancy or lactation led to exclusion. Details on this clonotype: Its matching antigen is unknown.

V gave up 5 bases and J gave up 6 bases, with 14 bases separating them. CDR1 SEHNR and CDR2 FQNEAQ come from the germline V gene (reference sequence). The CDR3 is made up of 14 amino acids. The TCR sequence derives from an adult woman with Graves' disease, either hyperthyroidism or ophthalmopathy (not recorded which). Sample: peripheral blood or thyroid tissue (not recorded which). This sequence joins TRBV7-9 and TRBJ1-5; D ambiguous. This CDR3 is CASSPSGDGQPQHF. CDR3 bases: TGTGCCAGCAGCCCATCGGGAGACGGTCAGCCCCAGCATTTT.